The entry below gives a single TCR beta chain sequence along with its context. The entry originates in a study of technical replicates of blood from a few donors. Sequenced by immunoSEQ multiplex PCR; TCRdb stores in-frame clones only, minus some. Altogether fewer than 80,000 clones are present, about 86% being singletons, with the ten largest covering 4.5% to 6%. With 1 base clipped from V and 2 bases from J, the junction kept 5 bases outside the gene matches. The CDR3 sequence is 15 residues long. Germline CDR1 MNHNS, CDR2 SASEGT. The sequence derives from a human donor in good health. Some clones in this sample may be carry-over from other donors' samples. The genes are TRBV6-1 and TRBJ2-7; 7 positions agree with TRBD2. Sequenced sample: PBMCs. CDR3 DNA: TGTGCCAGCAGTGAAGTGGGAGGGCCTCCCTACGAGCAGTACTTC. Protein sequence: CASSEVGGPPYEQYF.